The rows below give T cell receptor beta chains drawn from one sample of a study of blood T cell repertoires in COVID-19. Sequencing was performed with immunoSEQ multiplex PCR; in TCRdb, only in-frame clones are kept and a portion is missing. Among roughly 300,000 clones listed, roughly 90% were seen once. The sample was PBMCs or T cells enriched from blood (not recorded which). These receptors were obtained from a woman aged 25-40 years who had recovered from COVID-19. CDR3s include the opening cysteine and the closing phenylalanine or tryptophan.

CASSTPPTSGNRPEAFF | TRBV19 | 17 | TRBJ1-1
CASRTGTSGTTDTGELFF | TRBV5-1 | 18 | TRBJ2-2
CASSQRPGGWEKLFF | TRBV4-3 | 15 | TRBJ1-4
CASSGGGVQFLEQYF | TRBV28 | 15 | TRBJ2-7
CASSRGDSNQPQHF | TRBV7-9 | 14 | TRBJ1-5
CASSFVRAMNTEAFF | TRBV27 | 15 | TRBJ1-1
CASSPPAAGGSTEAFF | TRBV18 | 16 | TRBJ1-1
CASSESFSQNEQFF | TRBV5-1 | 14 | TRBJ2-1
CASSGTPNGELFF | TRBV21-1 | 13 | TRBJ2-2
CATSDLQGRNEQFF | TRBV24-1 | 14 | TRBJ2-1
CSVRTSGNSIEQYF | TRBV29-1 | 14 | TRBJ2-7
CASSIARGTGMVNEQFF | TRBV19 | 17 | TRBJ2-1
CASSNTEGAGETQYF | TRBV7-9 | 15 | TRBJ2-5
CASSFLTSGRAVEQFF | TRBV14 | 16 | TRBJ2-1
CASSYIAHQPQHF | TRBV6-5 | 13 | TRBJ1-5
CASSPPGASYNSPLHF | TRBV5-6 | 16 | TRBJ1-6
CASSDYRGSSTDTQYF | TRBV6-2/TRBV6-3 | 16 | TRBJ2-3
CASSLEDMALSGNTIYF | TRBV5-8 | 17 | TRBJ1-3
CASSSQGYNQPQHF | TRBV6-2/TRBV6-3 | 14 | TRBJ1-5
CASSMSGLAGDSYEQYF | TRBV19 | 17 | TRBJ2-7
CASSHLISGTSGYNEQFF | TRBV4-3 | 18 | TRBJ2-1
CASSVLATGELFF | TRBV6-4 | 13 | TRBJ2-2
CASSLTGQGYSPLHF | TRBV5-1 | 15 | TRBJ1-6
CASSERGRKMNTEAFF | TRBV25-1 | 16 | TRBJ1-1
CASSVGDWAAPYGYTF | TRBV9 | 16 | TRBJ1-2
CASSAFQGTGELFF | TRBV19 | 14 | TRBJ2-2
CASRLAGRAGELFF | TRBV6-5 | 14 | TRBJ2-2
CASRVFRGDYEQYF | TRBV6-5 | 14 | TRBJ2-7